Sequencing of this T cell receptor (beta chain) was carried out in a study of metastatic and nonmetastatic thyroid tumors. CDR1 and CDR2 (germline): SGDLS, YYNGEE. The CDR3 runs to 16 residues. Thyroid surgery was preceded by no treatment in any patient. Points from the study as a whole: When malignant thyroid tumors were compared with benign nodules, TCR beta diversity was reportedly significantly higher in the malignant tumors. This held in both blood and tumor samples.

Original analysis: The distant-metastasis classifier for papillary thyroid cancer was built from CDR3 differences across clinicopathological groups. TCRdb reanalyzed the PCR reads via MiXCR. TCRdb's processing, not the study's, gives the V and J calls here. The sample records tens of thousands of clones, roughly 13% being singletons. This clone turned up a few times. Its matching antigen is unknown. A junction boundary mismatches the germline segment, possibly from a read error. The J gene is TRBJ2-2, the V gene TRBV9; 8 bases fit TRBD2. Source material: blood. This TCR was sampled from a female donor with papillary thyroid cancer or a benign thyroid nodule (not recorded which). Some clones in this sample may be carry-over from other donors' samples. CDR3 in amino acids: CASSPLLAENTWELFF. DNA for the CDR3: TGTGCCAGCAGCCCCCTACTAGCGGAGAACACCTGGGAGCTGTTTTTT.